Each of the 25 T cell receptor beta chains below was sequenced from the same sample in a study of T cells in Graves' hyperthyroidism and ophthalmopathy. The source material, RNA transcripts, was used to amplify TCR beta CDR3 regions. HTBI primers were used for first-round RT-PCR of the TCR CDR3. MiXCR, run by TCRdb on the multiplex PCR reads, gives a single entry per CDR3 protein. The table shows 480,000 or so distinct CDR3 sequences, with around 43% occurring only once. Material for sequencing was peripheral blood or thyroid tissue (not recorded which). The receptors shown here come from an adult woman with Graves' disease, either hyperthyroidism or ophthalmopathy (not recorded which).

There are many counts of this clonotype. The chain has TRBV7-2 and TRBJ1-2; the D is unclear. The V end was cut by 4 bases, the J end by 6 bases, with 6 bases between. This CDR3 has 11 amino acids. Germline-derived CDR1 and CDR2 are SGHTA and FQGNSA. CDR3 coding DNA: TGTGCCAGCAGCTGGGCCAATGGCTACACCTTC. Protein sequence: CASSWANGYTF.

J is TRBJ2-7 and V is TRBV29-1; 9 bases line up with TRBD2. This CDR3 comprises 14 residues. CDR1 is SQVTM, CDR2 ANQGSEA, per germline. Trimming at V came to 4 bases and at J to 3 bases, leaving 7 bases not matched to a gene. CDR3 loop: CSVATSGFGYEQYF. In DNA form, the CDR3 reads TGCAGCGTTGCGACTAGCGGATTCGGCTACGAGCAGTACTTC.

In this sample, this clonotype turned up many times. This sequence joins TRBV7-9 and TRBJ1-3; D may be TRBD1 (5 bases). This CDR3 has 14 residues. V was pared by 5 bases and J by 2 bases, with 10 bases between. CDR1 SEHNR and CDR2 FQNEAQ come from the germline V gene (reference sequence). CDR3 amino acids: CASSLQGAGNTIYF. DNA for the CDR3: TGTGCCAGCAGCCTTCAGGGAGCTGGAAACACCATATATTTT.

This clonotype was detected only a few times. This chain uses TRBV7-9 with TRBJ2-7, with 7 bases that match TRBD1. CDR1 and CDR2 (germline): SEHNR, FQNEAQ (reference sequence). The CDR3 contains 15 residues. V lost 4 bases and J lost 2; bases outside the gene matches: 8. The CDR3 DNA sequence: TGTGCCAGCAGCTCCTACCCGGGACAGACCTACGAGCAGTACTTC. Translating gives CASSSYPGQTYEQYF. Together with reference TRBV7-9 and TRBJ2-7, the CDR3 gives the full variable domain: DTGVSQNPRHKITKRGQNVTFRCDPISEHNRLYWYRQTLGQGPEFLTYFQNEAQLEKSRLLSDRFSAERPKGSFSTLEIQRTEQGDSAMYLCASSSYPGQTYEQYFGPGTRLTVT.

Concerning this clonotype itself: One end of the junction is discordant with germline, which a read error may explain. The chain uses TRBV7-2 and TRBJ2-6; 9 bases agree with TRBD1. CDR1 SGHTA and CDR2 FQGNSA come from the germline V gene. The CDR3 is made up of 12 amino acids. The CDR3 DNA reads as TGTGCCAGCAGCTCAGACAGGGGGGGTGAAGCTTTC. It is translated as CASSSDRGGEAF.

The chain links TRBV2 to TRBJ1-2; TRBD1 might be the D (5 bases). This CDR3 comprises 14 residues. The V end was cut by 9 bases, the J end by 7 bases, with 21 bases between. CDR1 is SNHLY, CDR2 FYNNEI, per germline. The CDR3 bases are TGTGCCAGTAGTACCGCAGACAGTAGTATTGGCTACACCTTC. Residues: CASSTADSSIGYTF.

The V call is TRBV11-2, the J call TRBJ1-1; a weak D match, TRBD1 (6 bases). V was clipped by 6 bases and J by 4 bases, with 27 bases between them. The CDR3 loop spans 18 amino acids. Germline V lookup: CDR1 SGHAT, CDR2 FQNNGV. The CDR3 loop reads CASRALVIPGEVGTEAFF. Written as DNA, the CDR3 is TGTGCCAGCAGGGCACTCGTGATCCCAGGGGAAGTAGGCACTGAAGCTTTCTTT.

There are many counts of this clonotype. The V call is TRBV4-3, the J call TRBJ1-1; D gene unclear. The CDR3 length is 12 residues. Deletions cut 0 bases from V and 7 bases from J, with 6 bases between. Germline V gene lookup returns CDR1 LGHNA and CDR2 YSLEER. The CDR3 loop reads CASSQDRGEAFF. The CDR3 bases are TGCGCCAGCAGCCAAGATCGGGGTGAAGCTTTCTTT.

This chain joins TRBV20-1 and TRBJ1-2; weak D call: TRBD1 (5 bases). In germline, CDR1 is DFQATT, CDR2 SNEGSKA (reference sequence). This CDR3 spans 12 amino acids. The ends were cut back, 6 bases at V and 12 bases at J, with 20 bases in the middle. The CDR3 bases are TGCAGTGCCAACCCCATGGGACTTGGAAACACCTTC. Amino acid sequence: CSANPMGLGNTF.

J is TRBJ1-6 and V is TRBV10-3; 9 nucleotides match TRBD1. Germline lookup yields CDR1 ENHRY and CDR2 SYGVKD. This CDR3 has 14 residues. The V and J ends lost 8 bases and 7 bases, in that order; junction bases with no gene match: 6. The CDR3 DNA sequence: TGTGCCATCGGTGCGACAGGGGGAAATTCACCCCTCCACTTT. It is translated as CAIGATGGNSPLHF.

This chain connects TRBV6-2 or TRBV6-3 to TRBJ1-5; no clear D gene. Germline V gene sequence: CDR1 MNHEY, CDR2 SVGEGT. This CDR3 has 14 amino acids. The V end lost 10 bases, the J end lost 4 bases, and 17 bases lay between the germline ends. Written as DNA, the CDR3 is TGTGCCAACATGGCACAAAGAGAGAATCAGCCCCAGCATTTT. It codes for CANMAQRENQPQHF.

V usage is TRBV7-8 and J usage is TRBJ2-7; D might be TRBD1 (6 bases). The ends were cut back, 5 bases at V and 1 base at J, with 15 bases in the middle. Germline V CDR1 and CDR2: SGHVS, FQNEAQ. CDR3 length equals 15 residues. As DNA, the CDR3 is TGTGCCAGCAGCGATACAGGGTTTGTTTCCTACGAGCAGTACTTC. Translated, it gives CASSDTGFVSYEQYF.

This clonotype was observed at least ten times. This rearrangement joins TRBV7-9 to TRBJ1-2; a weak D match, TRBD1 (6 bases). V was trimmed by 5 bases and J by 3 bases, leaving 13 bases between them. Per the germline V gene, CDR1 is SEHNR and CDR2 is FQNEAQ (reference sequence). The CDR3 sequence is 14 residues long. CDR3: CASSITGRHYGYTF. In nucleotides, the CDR3 is TGTGCCAGCAGCATAACAGGGAGGCACTATGGCTACACCTTC.

In this sample, this clonotype turned up many times. This sequence joins TRBV7-8 and TRBJ1-1; tentative D call: TRBD1 (5 bases). The V gene lost 6 bases and the J gene lost 3 bases, with 20 bases spanning the gap. Germline V lookup: CDR1 SGHVS, CDR2 FQNEAQ. This CDR3 contains 16 residues. The CDR3 sequence: CASSNTDRTGDTEAFF. The CDR3 nucleotides read TGTGCCAGCAGTAATACTGACAGAACCGGGGACACTGAAGCTTTCTTT.

This clonotype was seen repeatedly, ten times or more. The chain carries TRBV11-2 and TRBJ2-2; 11 bases line up with TRBD2. V shed 5 bases, J shed 5 bases, and the junction held 4 bases outside the gene matches. Germline values: CDR1 SGHAT, CDR2 FQNNGV. This CDR3 region has 15 residues. CDR3 sequence reads: CASSLRLAGTGELFF. The DNA for the CDR3 is TGTGCCAGCAGCCTGCGACTAGCGGGGACCGGGGAGCTGTTTTTT.

The chain couples TRBV15 to TRBJ1-1; TRBD1 is a possible D gene (5 bases). Trimming pared 0 bases from V and 4 bases from J, leaving 15 bases between. CDR3 length equals 16 residues. Germline CDR1 LNHNV, CDR2 YYDKDF (reference sequence). The CDR3 protein is CATSRDRAGRGTEAFF. The CDR3 DNA reads TGTGCCACCAGCAGAGATCGGGCAGGGAGGGGCACTGAAGCTTTCTTT.

The CDR3 here is CSVDRGGVYNEQFF. CDR3 in DNA: TGCAGCGTGGACAGGGGTGGGGTATACAATGAGCAGTTCTTC. The J gene is TRBJ2-1, the V gene TRBV29-1; 9 bases line up with TRBD1. Per the germline V gene, CDR1 is SQVTM and CDR2 is ANQGSEA. This CDR3 contains 14 residues. The trim removed 6 bases at V and 4 bases at J, leaving 7 bases unmatched.

To note about this clonotype: This clone may be a read error of a much larger clone one base away. The V and J genes are TRBV7-3 and TRBJ1-5; possibly TRBD1 for D (6 bases). V lost 9 bases, J lost 4 bases, and 25 bases lay in between. This CDR3 has 17 amino acids. Germline V CDR1 and CDR2: SGHTA, FQGTGA. The CDR3 region is CASPATGRTGRNQPQHF. The CDR3 DNA sequence: TGTGCCAGTCCCGCGACAGGCCGCACAGGGAGAAATCAGCCCCAGCATTTT. Drawing the rest from reference TRBV7-3 and TRBJ1-5, the complete variable domain is GAGVSQTPSNKVTEKGKYVELRCDPISGHTALYWYRQSLGQGPEFLIYFQGTGAADDSGLPNDRFFAVRPEGSVSTLKIQRTERGDSAVYLCASPATGRTGRNQPQHFGDGTRLSIL.

This clonotype was seen a handful of times. The gene calls are TRBV30 and TRBJ2-5; TRBD1 might be the D (5 bases). With 2 bases removed from V and 3 bases from J, the gap between germline ends came to 10 bases. Germline V gene sequence: CDR1 GTSNPN, CDR2 SVGIG (reference sequence). CDR3 length equals 13 residues. CDR3 DNA sequence: TGTGCCTGGAGTATCGGCAGGGAAGAGACCCAGTACTTC. Protein product: CAWSIGREETQYF. Full variable domain (remainder filled in from reference TRBV30 and TRBJ2-5): SQTIHQWPATLVQPVGSPLSLECTVEGTSNPNLYWYRQAAGRGLQLLFYSVGIGQISSEVPQNLSASRPQDRQFILSSKKLLLSDSGFYLCAWSIGREETQYFGPGTRLLVL.

V gene TRBV10-3 combines with J gene TRBJ1-5; no reliable D call. Germline lookup yields CDR1 ENHRY and CDR2 SYGVKD. Trimming shortened V by 5 bases and J by 7 bases, and 12 bases separated the two germline ends. This CDR3 has 13 amino acids. CDR3 sequence reads: CAISPSSEQPQHF. CDR3 nucleotide sequence: TGTGCCATCAGTCCTAGTTCTGAACAGCCCCAGCATTTT.

This rearrangement joins TRBV6-5 to TRBJ1-2; a weak D match, TRBD1 (6 bases). Trimming stripped 6 bases from V and 8 bases from J, with 19 bases between. Looked up from germline, CDR1 is MNHEY and CDR2 is SVGAGI. The CDR3 covers 14 residues. In DNA form, the CDR3 reads TGTGCCAGCAGCCCGATGGGGGGCGCGGAGGGCTACACCTTC. Protein product: CASSPMGGAEGYTF.

This sequence joins TRBV20-1 and TRBJ1-6, with 9 positions matching TRBD1. Germline trimming cut 4 bases from V and 8 bases from J; bases unmatched to any gene: 6. This CDR3 spans 14 amino acids. Germline loops: CDR1 DFQATT, CDR2 SNEGSKA (reference sequence). The CDR3 region is CSATPGQGYSPLHF. CDR3 in DNA: TGCAGTGCTACCCCCGGACAGGGGTATTCACCCCTCCACTTT.

A note on this clonotype: This may stem from a read error, because a much larger clone lies one nucleotide away. V is TRBV28 and J is TRBJ1-4; D gene ambiguous. CDR1 MDHEN and CDR2 SYDVKM come from the germline V gene. Trimming pared 7 bases from V and 7 bases from J, leaving 7 bases between. The CDR3 covers 11 residues. The CDR3 coding sequence is TGTGCCAGCACGGGTACTGAAAAACTGTTTTTT. This encodes CASTGTEKLFF. The whole variable domain, filled in from reference TRBV28 and TRBJ1-4, reads DVKVTQSSRYLVKRTGEKVFLECVQDMDHENMFWYRQDPGLGLRLIYFSYDVKMKEKGDIPEGYSVSREKKERFSLILESASTNQTSMYLCASTGTEKLFFGSGTQLSVL.

V gene TRBV2 combines with J gene TRBJ2-7; possibly TRBD1 for D (7 bases). The length of the CDR3 is 15 residues. Germline values: CDR1 SNHLY, CDR2 FYNNEI. V was trimmed by 6 bases and J by 1 base, leaving 16 bases between them. The CDR3 coding sequence is TGTGCCAGCAGCCCTTCCCAGGGGGGATCCTACGAGCAGTACTTC. Translating gives CASSPSQGGSYEQYF. The variable domain in full, completed from reference TRBV2 and TRBJ2-7, reads EPEVTQTPSHQVTQMGQEVILRCVPISNHLYFYWYRQILGQKVEFLVSFYNNEISEKSEIFDDQFSVERPDGSNFTLKIRSTKLEDSAMYFCASSPSQGGSYEQYFGPGTRLTVT.

This chain joins TRBV7-9 and TRBJ2-5, with no clear D. The V end lost 3 bases, the J end lost 1 base, and 9 bases lay between the germline ends. CDR1 is SEHNR and CDR2 is FQNEAQ in the germline V gene (reference sequence). This CDR3 is 14 amino acids long. CDR3 nucleotide sequence: TGTGCCAGCAGCTTGGGCTCGCGCCAAGAGACCCAGTACTTC. This gives the protein CASSLGSRQETQYF. The whole variable domain, remainder taken from reference TRBV7-9 and TRBJ2-5, is DTGVSQNPRHKITKRGQNVTFRCDPISEHNRLYWYRQTLGQGPEFLTYFQNEAQLEKSRLLSDRFSAERPKGSFSTLEIQRTEQGDSAMYLCASSLGSRQETQYFGPGTRLLVL.